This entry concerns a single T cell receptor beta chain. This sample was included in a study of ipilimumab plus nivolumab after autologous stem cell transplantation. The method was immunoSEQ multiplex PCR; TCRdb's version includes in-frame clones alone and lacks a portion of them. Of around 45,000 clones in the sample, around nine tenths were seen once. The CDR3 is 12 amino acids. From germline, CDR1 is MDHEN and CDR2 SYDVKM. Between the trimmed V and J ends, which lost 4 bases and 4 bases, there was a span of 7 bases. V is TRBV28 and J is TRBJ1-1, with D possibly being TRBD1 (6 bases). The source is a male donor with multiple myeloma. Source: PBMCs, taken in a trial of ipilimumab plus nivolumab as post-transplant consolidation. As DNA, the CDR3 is TGTGCCAGCAGTTCAGGGGTCACTGAAGCTTTCTTT. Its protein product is CASSSGVTEAFF.